Listed below are T cell receptor beta chains from one sample, sequenced in a study of cytomegalovirus exposure and HLA in healthy donors. Here immunoSEQ multiplex PCR was the method, and the copy in TCRdb shows in-frame clones only, minus some. The table shows more than 250,000 clones, with over 85% occurring only once. Source material: PBMCs. These receptors were obtained from a woman between 18 and 29 years old in good health and CMV-seronegative. CDR3s leave out the opening cysteine and the closing phenylalanine or tryptophan.

v_gene: TRBV10-2; j_gene: TRBJ2-3; CDR3aa: ASRGPGLAGGGTSTDTQY
v_gene: TRBV29-1; j_gene: TRBJ1-1; CDR3aa: SVVGLQVNTEAF
v_gene: TRBV7-2; j_gene: TRBJ2-3; CDR3aa: ASSFFTDTQY
v_gene: TRBV19; j_gene: TRBJ2-1; CDR3aa: ASSTGTDINEQF
v_gene: TRBV7-6; j_gene: TRBJ2-7; CDR3aa: ASSSRGHEQY
v_gene: TRBV7-9; j_gene: TRBJ1-4; CDR3aa: ASSAFIPRGKWEKLF
v_gene: TRBV5-1; j_gene: TRBJ2-2; CDR3aa: ASASGTENTGELF
v_gene: TRBV29-1; j_gene: TRBJ1-2; CDR3aa: SVGGGSQYYGYT
v_gene: TRBV6-5; j_gene: TRBJ2-7; CDR3aa: ASSYSFQGYYEQY
v_gene: TRBV10-3; j_gene: TRBJ2-7; CDR3aa: AISYRDRDYEQY
v_gene: TRBV18; j_gene: TRBJ2-1; CDR3aa: ASSPPNSGEGEQF
v_gene: TRBV6-6; j_gene: TRBJ1-1; CDR3aa: ASTKGQGAKSTEAF
v_gene: TRBV21-1; j_gene: TRBJ1-6; CDR3aa: AIGPRDRSLSPLH
v_gene: TRBV9; j_gene: TRBJ2-7; CDR3aa: ASSVSGEQY
v_gene: TRBV5-1; j_gene: TRBJ2-1; CDR3aa: ASSLFLANYNEQF
v_gene: TRBV6-6; j_gene: TRBJ1-2; CDR3aa: ASSYDRVL
v_gene: TRBV5-4; j_gene: TRBJ2-7; CDR3aa: ASSLDSGARSYEQY
v_gene: TRBV5-4; j_gene: TRBJ1-2; CDR3aa: ASSLPTGGLLGAGYT
v_gene: TRBV18; j_gene: TRBJ2-7; CDR3aa: ASSPSGTYEQY
v_gene: TRBV27; j_gene: TRBJ2-7; CDR3aa: ASSFGQGLTYEQY
v_gene: TRBV7-9; j_gene: TRBJ2-1; CDR3aa: SSSLGPVGYNEQF
v_gene: TRBV11-1; j_gene: TRBJ2-7; CDR3aa: ASSLQAGGSYEQY
v_gene: TRBV29-1; j_gene: TRBJ1-1; CDR3aa: SVVSVNTEAF
v_gene: TRBV2; j_gene: TRBJ1-2; CDR3aa: ASSGTEYYGYT
v_gene: TRBV5-6; j_gene: TRBJ1-2; CDR3aa: ASSSTGGGADYGYT
v_gene: TRBV5-6; j_gene: TRBJ1-6; CDR3aa: ASSLGYPSSYNSPLH
v_gene: TRBV30; j_gene: TRBJ1-6; CDR3aa: AWSTGTGVGSPLH
v_gene: TRBV30; j_gene: TRBJ1-1; CDR3aa: AWSDGWNTEAF
v_gene: TRBV9; j_gene: TRBJ1-3; CDR3aa: ASSPGVRATGNTIY
v_gene: TRBV5-1; j_gene: TRBJ2-3; CDR3aa: ASSLEAGGVADTQY
v_gene: TRBV12-2; j_gene: TRBJ1-5; CDR3aa: ASRGTGSSGVNQPQH
v_gene: TRBV6-5; j_gene: TRBJ1-1; CDR3aa: ASSYGQGNTEAF
v_gene: TRBV2; j_gene: TRBJ1-3; CDR3aa: ASSFSRGATGNTIY
v_gene: TRBV30; j_gene: TRBJ2-7; CDR3aa: AWSVGGLEQY
v_gene: TRBV7-2; j_gene: TRBJ1-2; CDR3aa: ASSFGTGINYGYT
v_gene: TRBV28; j_gene: TRBJ1-1; CDR3aa: ASSLKVRGTEAF
v_gene: TRBV9; j_gene: TRBJ2-3; CDR3aa: ASSVSGGAGRDTQY
v_gene: TRBV5-1; j_gene: TRBJ1-4; CDR3aa: ASSPSTGNEKLF
v_gene: TRBV9; j_gene: TRBJ1-6; CDR3aa: ASSTGASPLH
v_gene: TRBV13; j_gene: TRBJ2-5; CDR3aa: ASSLGQRDYQETQY
v_gene: TRBV5-1; j_gene: TRBJ2-2; CDR3aa: ASSYGQDTGELF
v_gene: TRBV19; j_gene: TRBJ2-1; CDR3aa: ATQGLGNEQF
v_gene: TRBV7-9; j_gene: TRBJ1-2; CDR3aa: ASSPHEGAFIGYT
v_gene: TRBV29-1; j_gene: TRBJ2-7; CDR3aa: SASRGQGTYRGYEQY
v_gene: TRBV19; j_gene: TRBJ2-3; CDR3aa: ASSHGLAGGEGTQY
v_gene: TRBV9; j_gene: TRBJ1-1; CDR3aa: ASSVSHMGGTEAF
v_gene: TRBV27; j_gene: TRBJ2-6; CDR3aa: ASGLAPGANVLT
v_gene: TRBV27; j_gene: TRBJ1-1; CDR3aa: ASSLFFENTEAF
v_gene: TRBV7-9; j_gene: TRBJ2-7; CDR3aa: SSSFPPDEQY
v_gene: TRBV4-2; j_gene: TRBJ1-3; CDR3aa: ASTGRQSDSGNTIY